The entry that follows covers one TCR beta chain sequence. This record comes from a study of control samples from healthy donors and cancer patients. The CDR3 is 14 residues long. CDR1 MDHEN and CDR2 SYDVKM come from the germline V gene. Trimming pared 6 bases from V and 7 bases from J, leaving 18 bases between. Profiling relied on immunoSEQ multiplex PCR, and the TCRdb table lists in-frame clones only, not all of them. Among 150,000 to 200,000 clones listed, 88% were seen once. Sequenced material: blood. The J gene is TRBJ1-2, the V gene TRBV28, with unresolved D. This receptor was identified in a man aged 18 to 35 in good health. CDR3 residues: CASSIGPLRGGYTF. The CDR3 bases are TGTGCCAGCAGCATCGGGCCTCTGCGGGGTGGCTACACCTTC.